This T cell receptor (beta chain) was documented in a study of T cells in Graves' hyperthyroidism and ophthalmopathy. Amplified TCR beta CDR3 regions came from RNA transcripts. Initially, a first-round RT-PCR of the TCR CDR3 employed the HTBI primer set. TCRdb used MiXCR to reprocess the multiplex PCR reads, holding one entry per CDR3 protein. The sample consists of about 570,000 distinct CDR3 sequences, roughly 50% of them appearing once. A remark on this clonotype: Its antigen is not identified. Relative to the germline gene, one junction end is altered; a read error may explain this.

Overall study results and limits: For ophthalmopathy, model prediction preceded onset by a median about 6 months. From stable hyperthyroidism, ophthalmopathy was set apart by a 13 V-J model.

In making diagnoses, clinical symptoms, serum thyroxine and TRAb, thyroid ultrasound and orbital computed tomography were all used. The receptor comes from an adult woman with Graves' disease, either hyperthyroidism or ophthalmopathy (not recorded which). The sequencing input was peripheral blood or thyroid tissue (not recorded which).

The CDR3 loop reads CAITGGEDYGCTF. The CDR3 coding sequence is TGTGCCATCACGGGTGGAGAGGACTATGGCTGCACCTTC. This chain links TRBV10-3 with TRBJ1-2; no definite D call. Germline V gives CDR1 ENHRY, CDR2 SYGVKD. There are 13 residues in the CDR3.